This TCR beta chain was captured by sequencing in a study of T cell responses to AZD1222 COVID-19 vaccine. This clone was observed a few times. The antigen is undetermined. Clones were read by immunoSEQ multiplex PCR, and TCRdb kept only the in-frame ones, dropping some. Among 40,000 to 60,000 clones listed, 70% to 90% were seen once. Study results and caveats: The donors showed a predominance of white British ancestry and of females, with possible underestimation of clonal diversity.

The CDR3 covers 16 residues. Trimming stripped 1 base from V and 10 bases from J, with 17 bases between. The germline gives CDR1 MNHEY, CDR2 SMNVEV (reference sequence). The material sequenced was peripheral blood, taken 28 days after the second AZD1222 dose. The receptor was derived from an adult who received the AZD1222 COVID-19 vaccine. The V gene is TRBV27, the J gene TRBJ1-6, with unresolved D. The CDR3 coding sequence is TGTGCCAGCAGTTTATTTTTAGGGCCAACGGGGTCACCCCTCCACTTT. This gives the protein CASSLFLGPTGSPLHF.